This T cell receptor beta chain is from a study of response to subunit inactivated influenza vaccine. One entry per CDR3 protein, called by TCRdb with MiXCR from the RT-PCR reads. The table has hundreds of thousands of distinct CDR3 sequences, 11% seen once. CDR1 is SGHVS, CDR2 FNYEAQ, per germline. The trim removed 5 bases at V and 0 bases at J, leaving 5 bases unmatched. The CDR3 contains 16 residues. These records were also assigned to another study, of T cells expressing NK-cell markers. This second report adds: The authors made TCR beta cDNA libraries by 5'RACE template switching. This switching added a universal primer site and UMIs. Just one sequenced donor of eight was HCMV-seronegative, while seven were seropositive.

This material consisted of PBMCs from blood, taken on the day of vaccination. The clonotype originates from a man between 45 and 60 years old who received an inactivated influenza vaccine. The gene calls are TRBV7-6 and TRBJ2-1; 9 positions agree with TRBD2. The CDR3: CASSRNSGSSYNEQFF. CDR3 nucleotide sequence: TGTGCCAGCAGCAGGAATAGCGGGAGCTCCTACAATGAGCAGTTCTTC.